The T cell receptor beta chain described here comes from a study of blood T cell repertoires in COVID-19 (TCRdb year 2020). For the wider study: Samples from collaborators originated in the United States, Italy and Spain and spanned both the acute and convalescent phases of COVID-19. The repertoires were released in a freely available public database meant as a resource for research on the immune response to SARS-CoV-2. The material from the prospective study consisted of cDNA or gDNA derived from T cells, B-cell-depleted T cells, or PBMCs. Nearly every sample came with metadata listing a de-identified subject ID, COVID-19 status, age in years and sex. The dataset comprised deeply sampled blood TCRbeta repertoires from subjects exposed to, actively infected with, or recovered from COVID-19. Where available, HLA class I and class II types were obtained from metadata supplied by the sample provider rather than from assay-based typing. The samples were drawn from two sources: the first 160 participants of the ongoing ImmuneRACE study, and approximately 1,300 subjects contributed by 6 global collaborators. Findings and caveats that apply to the study as a whole: The quantity of clinical and demographic metadata differed by source and by participant and was supplied without curation.

Collaborating institutions collected whole blood in K2EDTA tubes following their own protocols. For TCRbeta analysis, collaborator samples were shipped as frozen whole blood, as isolated PBMCs, or as DNA extracted from either sample type. The immunoSEQ Assay, a bias-controlled multiplex PCR, was used to amplify TCRbeta CDR3 regions from genomic DNA. On the study's bioinformatics: The number of nucleated cells in each sample was estimated by amplification of reference gene primers within the assay. Sequence reads were collapsed and filtered to measure the absolute abundance of every unique TCRbeta CDR3 rearrangement. Productive Simpson clonality was computed per sample as the square root of Simpson's diversity index over productive rearrangements. Here the immuneACCESS table is served through TCRdb, limited to in-frame sequences with V and J called. Missing clones are a known gap in these copies; in checked studies unresolved V genes cover under half, and the rest lacks a known reason. V, J and clone size were drawn from that table, and D and trimming were deduced from the DNA. The sample records 250,000 to 350,000 clones, just over 85% of which are singletons. The ten largest clones add up to about 3% of the sample.

In the case of this clone: The antigen it recognizes is unknown. The sample holds no much larger clone one base away, and base qualities are not on file.

This TCR was recovered from a woman under 40 with active or convalescent COVID-19. Source material: peripheral blood.

Here the CDR3 is given as CASTEYNEQFF. Here is the DNA: TGTGCCAGCACAGAATACAATGAGCAGTTCTTC. The chain is made from TRBV2 and TRBJ2-1; too little of a D gene remains to name it. At the junction V is shortened by 7 bases and J by 4 bases, with 5 bases in between. Including cysteine and phenylalanine, the CDR3 has 11 amino acids. The sequence is cut down to CDR3 DNA, 33 bases in frame from base 1. CDR1 and CDR2 were assigned from the germline V gene as SNHLY and FYNNEI.